This TCR beta chain was captured by sequencing in a study of identical twins. Study results and limitations: Zero-insertion results could be subject to partial confounding by invariant MAIT and iNKT cells.

This clonotype was counted between two and nine times. Its antigen is unidentified. V shed 4 bases, J shed 2 bases, and the junction held 6 bases outside the gene matches. The CDR3 totals 16 residues. Germline V gene sequence: CDR1 LGHNA, CDR2 YSLEER. Unique molecular identifiers were present on the cDNA, and a universal primer site came from template switching. In TCRdb, the 5' RACE reads were re-called with MiXCR into one record per CDR3 protein. The sample shows 600,000 to 850,000 distinct CDR3 sequences, 15% to 20% of them seen only once. This same sample was also part of a study on T cells expressing NK-cell markers. From that paper: For several experiments, T cell sorting was restricted to the alpha-beta TCR population by means of an anti-gamma-delta TCR antibody.

The sequenced material came from PBMCs. The source of this sequence is a woman in her late teens or twenties in good health. The gene calls are TRBV4-3 and TRBJ2-1; 9 positions agree with TRBD2. This CDR3 reads CASSLEREAPYNEQFF. In DNA form, the CDR3 reads TGCGCCAGCAGCCTCGAGCGGGAGGCCCCCTACAATGAGCAGTTCTTC.